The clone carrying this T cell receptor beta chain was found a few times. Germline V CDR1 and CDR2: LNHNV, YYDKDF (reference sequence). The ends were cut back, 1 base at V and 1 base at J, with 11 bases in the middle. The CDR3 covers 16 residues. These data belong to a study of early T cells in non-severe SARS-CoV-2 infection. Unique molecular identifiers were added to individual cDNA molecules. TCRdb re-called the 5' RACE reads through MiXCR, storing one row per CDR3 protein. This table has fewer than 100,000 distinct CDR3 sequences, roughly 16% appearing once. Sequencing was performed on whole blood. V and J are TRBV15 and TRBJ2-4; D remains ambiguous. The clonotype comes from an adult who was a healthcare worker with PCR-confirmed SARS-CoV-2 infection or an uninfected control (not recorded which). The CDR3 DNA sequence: TGTGCCACCAGCAGAGTGGTGCAAGTGGCCAAAAACATTCAGTACTTC. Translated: CATSRVVQVAKNIQYF.